This T cell receptor beta chain was found in a study of shared clonotypes between healthy human individuals. The CDR3 sequence is 17 residues long. V lost 1 base, J lost 5 bases, and 18 bases lay in between. Germline CDR1 LNHNV, CDR2 YYDKDF (reference sequence). The method was immunoSEQ multiplex PCR; TCRdb's version includes in-frame clones alone and lacks a portion of them. The data contain 2,500,000 or so clones, roughly 92% of them seen just once; the ten biggest clones take up more than 0.35%. The sequence was obtained from a man between 18 and 29 years old in good health. Some clones in this sample may be carry-over from other donors' samples. Sequencing was done on a sample of naive CD4+ T cells from PBMCs. Stated subset: CD45RA+ positively selected. The chain joins TRBV15 to TRBJ2-1; no firm D call. The CDR3 sequence: CATSRGDGPPVHNEQFF. As DNA, the CDR3 is TGTGCCACCAGCAGAGGGGATGGACCCCCAGTCCACAATGAGCAGTTCTTC. Filled out from reference TRBV15 and TRBJ2-1, the complete variable domain reads DAMVIQNPRYQVTQFGKPVTLSCSQTLNHNVMYWYQQKSSQAPKLLFHYYDKDFNNEADTPDNFQSRRPNTSFCFLDIRSPGLGDTAMYLCATSRGDGPPVHNEQFFGPGTRLTVL.